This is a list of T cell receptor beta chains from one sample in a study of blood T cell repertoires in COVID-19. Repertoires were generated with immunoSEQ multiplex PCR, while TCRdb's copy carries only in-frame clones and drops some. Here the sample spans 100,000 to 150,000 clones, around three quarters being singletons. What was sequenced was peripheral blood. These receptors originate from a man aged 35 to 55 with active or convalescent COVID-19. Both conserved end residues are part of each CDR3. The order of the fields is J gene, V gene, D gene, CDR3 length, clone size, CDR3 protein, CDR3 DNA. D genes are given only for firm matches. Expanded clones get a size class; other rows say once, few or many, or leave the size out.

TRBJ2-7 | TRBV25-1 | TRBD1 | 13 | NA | CASGQGGGNEQYF | TGTGCCAGTGGACAGGGTGGTGGAAACGAGCAGTACTTC
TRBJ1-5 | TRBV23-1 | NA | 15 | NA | CASSPLDRADQPQHF | TGCGCCAGCAGTCCCCTGGACAGAGCCGATCAGCCCCAGCATTTT
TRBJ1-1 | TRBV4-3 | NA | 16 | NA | CASRPSDGGGGTEAFF | TGCGCCAGCAGACCCAGTGACGGGGGAGGGGGCACTGAAGCTTTCTTT
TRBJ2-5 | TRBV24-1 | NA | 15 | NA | CATSDFGQGRETQYF | TGTGCCACCAGTGATTTCGGGCAGGGGAGAGAGACCCAGTACTTC
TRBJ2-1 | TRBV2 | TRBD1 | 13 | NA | CATRKRGQPHQFF | TGTGCCACCCGGAAGAGGGGGCAACCCCACCAGTTCTTC
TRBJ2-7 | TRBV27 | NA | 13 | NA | CASTLGSGGEQYF | TGTGCCAGCACCCTAGGGTCCGGCGGGGAGCAGTACTTC
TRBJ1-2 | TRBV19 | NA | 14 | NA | CASRENRETYGYTF | TGTGCCAGTAGAGAAAACAGGGAGACCTATGGCTACACCTTC
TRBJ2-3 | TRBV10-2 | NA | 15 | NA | CASSENGLSTDTQYF | TGCGCCAGCAGTGAGAATGGGCTTAGCACAGATACGCAGTATTTT
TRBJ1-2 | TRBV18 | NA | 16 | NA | CASSPPPGTRHYGYTF | TGTGCCAGCTCACCACCGCCAGGGACACGACACTATGGCTACACCTTC
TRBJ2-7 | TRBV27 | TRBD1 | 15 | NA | CASSRGGTGSYEQYF | TGTGCCAGCAGTAGGGGGGGGACAGGGTCCTACGAGCAGTACTTC
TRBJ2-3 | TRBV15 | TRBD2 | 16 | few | CATSRAPGGRTDTQYF | TGTGCCACCAGCAGAGCACCGGGGGGTCGCACAGATACGCAGTATTTT
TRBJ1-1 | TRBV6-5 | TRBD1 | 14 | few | CASSSTGGITEAFF | TGTGCCAGCAGCTCGACAGGGGGCATCACTGAAGCTTTCTTT
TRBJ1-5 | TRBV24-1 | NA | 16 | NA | CATSPVWGGSNQPQHF | TGTGCCACCTCCCCCGTTTGGGGAGGGAGCAATCAGCCCCAGCATTTT
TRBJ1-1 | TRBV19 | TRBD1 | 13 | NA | CASSSRQGFHTFF | TGTGCCAGTAGCTCCAGACAGGGATTCCATACTTTCTTT
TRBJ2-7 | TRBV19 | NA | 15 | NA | CASSRGGHLGYEQYF | TGTGCCAGTTCGCGCGGGGGACACCTTGGCTACGAGCAGTACTTC
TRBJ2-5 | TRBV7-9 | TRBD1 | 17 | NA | CASSLAWDRGEKETQYF | TGTGCCAGCAGCTTAGCTTGGGACAGGGGGGAGAAAGAGACCCAGTACTTC
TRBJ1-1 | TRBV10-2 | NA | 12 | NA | CASEGSATEAFF | TGCGCCTCCGAGGGCTCGGCGACTGAAGCTTTCTTT
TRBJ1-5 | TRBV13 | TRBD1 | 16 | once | CASSFGQGARNQPQHF | TGTGCCAGCAGCTTCGGACAGGGGGCACGCAATCAGCCCCAGCATTTT
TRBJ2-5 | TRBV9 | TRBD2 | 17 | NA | CASSRGTSGSPGETQYF | TGTGCCAGCAGCAGGGGGACTAGCGGGAGCCCGGGGGAGACCCAGTACTTC
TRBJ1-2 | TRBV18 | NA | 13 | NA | CASSPPRGYGYTF | TGTGCCAGCTCACCACCGCGAGGCTATGGCTACACCTTC
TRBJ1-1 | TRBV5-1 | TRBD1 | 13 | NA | CASSRAGGTEAFF | TGCGCCAGCAGCCGGGCAGGGGGCACTGAAGCTTTCTTT
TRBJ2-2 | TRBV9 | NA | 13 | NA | CASSFRNTGELFF | TGTGCCAGCAGCTTTCGTAACACCGGGGAGCTGTTTTTT
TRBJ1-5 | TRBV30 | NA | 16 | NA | CAWTRGRGAGNQPQHF | TGTGCCTGGACCCGAGGTCGGGGGGCTGGCAATCAGCCCCAGCATTTT
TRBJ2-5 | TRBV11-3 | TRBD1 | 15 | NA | CASSLGTGAGETQYF | TGTGCCAGCAGCTTAGGGACAGGGGCTGGGGAGACCCAGTACTTC
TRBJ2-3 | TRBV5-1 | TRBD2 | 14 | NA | CASAGTSALDTQYF | TGCGCCAGTGCCGGGACTAGCGCCCTAGATACGCAGTATTTT
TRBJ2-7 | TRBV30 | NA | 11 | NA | CAWSEGYEQYF | TGTGCCTGGAGCGAGGGCTACGAGCAGTACTTC
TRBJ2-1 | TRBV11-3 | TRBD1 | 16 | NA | CASSLEGGPTYNEQFF | TGTGCCAGCAGCTTAGAAGGGGGCCCTACTTACAATGAGCAGTTCTTC
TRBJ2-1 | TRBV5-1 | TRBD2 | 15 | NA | CASSLAGGRYNEQFF | TGCGCCAGCAGCTTGGCGGGGGGGAGATACAATGAGCAGTTCTTC
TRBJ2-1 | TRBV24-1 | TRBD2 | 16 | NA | CATSDVTSGRVHEQFF | TGTGCCACCAGTGATGTGACTAGCGGGAGAGTCCATGAGCAGTTCTTC
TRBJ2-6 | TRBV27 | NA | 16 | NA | CASSKYLSSGANVLTF | TGTGCCAGTAGCAAGTATCTTAGCTCTGGGGCCAACGTCCTGACTTTC
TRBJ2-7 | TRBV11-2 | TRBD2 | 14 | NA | CASSPGLAGVRQYF | TGTGCCAGCTCGCCGGGACTAGCGGGCGTAAGGCAGTACTTC
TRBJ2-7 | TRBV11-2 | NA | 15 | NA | CASSLGQGSSYEQYF | TGTGCCAGCAGCTTAGGCCAGGGTTCCTCCTACGAGCAGTACTTC
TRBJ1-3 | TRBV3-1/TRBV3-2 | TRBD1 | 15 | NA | CASSQGQGVGNTIYF | TGTGCCAGCAGCCAAGGACAGGGGGTCGGAAACACCATATATTTT
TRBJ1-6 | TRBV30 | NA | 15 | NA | CAWSVPSGNNSPLHF | TGTGCCTGGAGTGTACCTTCGGGGAATAATTCACCCCTCCACTTT
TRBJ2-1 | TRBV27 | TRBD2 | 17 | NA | CASSFSRLAGVMDEQFF | TGTGCCAGCAGTTTTTCCCGACTAGCGGGAGTAATGGATGAGCAGTTCTTC
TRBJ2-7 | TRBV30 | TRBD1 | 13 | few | CAWSVQGSSEQYF | TGTGCCTGGAGTGTACAGGGGTCGAGCGAGCAGTACTTC
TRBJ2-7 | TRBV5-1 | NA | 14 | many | CASSLTLDSREQYF | TGCGCCAGCAGCTTGACCCTGGACAGTCGCGAGCAGTACTTC
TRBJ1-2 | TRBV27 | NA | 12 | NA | CASRGGRGGYTF | TGTGCCAGTAGGGGGGGGAGAGGTGGCTACACCTTC
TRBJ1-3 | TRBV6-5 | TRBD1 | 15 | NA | CVSFPSQGVLNTIYF | TGTGTCAGCTTCCCATCCCAGGGGGTATTAAACACCATATATTTT
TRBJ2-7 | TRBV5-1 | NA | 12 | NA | CASSSQGREQYF | TGCGCCAGCAGCTCCCAGGGAAGAGAGCAGTACTTC
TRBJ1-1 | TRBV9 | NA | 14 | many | CASSVVQGNTEAFF | TGTGCCAGCAGCGTAGTACAGGGGAACACTGAAGCTTTCTTT
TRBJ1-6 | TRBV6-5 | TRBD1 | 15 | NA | CASGQDRAYNSPLHF | TGTGCCAGCGGACAGGACAGGGCATATAATTCACCCCTCCACTTT
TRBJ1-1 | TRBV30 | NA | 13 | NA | CAWCRTVNTEAFF | TGTGCCTGGTGCAGGACTGTGAACACTGAAGCTTTCTTT
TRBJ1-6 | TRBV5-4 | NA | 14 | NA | CASSLAGVESPLHF | TGTGCCAGCAGCCTGGCAGGGGTCGAGTCACCCCTCCACTTT
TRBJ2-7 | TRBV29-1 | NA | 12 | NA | CSVEPFPYEQYF | TGCAGCGTCGAGCCCTTCCCCTACGAGCAGTACTTC
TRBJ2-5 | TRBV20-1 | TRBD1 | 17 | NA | CSASSPRDRPDQETQYF | TGCAGTGCTAGTAGTCCCCGGGACAGGCCGGACCAAGAGACCCAGTACTTC
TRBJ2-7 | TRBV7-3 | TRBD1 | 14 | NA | CASSLRQGGHEQYF | TGTGCCAGCAGCCTTAGACAGGGGGGCCACGAGCAGTACTTC
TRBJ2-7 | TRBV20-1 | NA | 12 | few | CSASRSSYEQYF | TGCAGTGCTAGTCGTTCCTCCTACGAGCAGTACTTC
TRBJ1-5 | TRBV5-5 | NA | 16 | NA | CASSLKWSVEIQPQHF | TGTGCCAGCAGCTTGAAGTGGTCCGTGGAGATTCAGCCCCAGCATTTT
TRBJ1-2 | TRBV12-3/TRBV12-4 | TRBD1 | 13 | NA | CASIPGTGYGYTF | TGTGCCAGCATCCCCGGGACAGGGTATGGCTACACCTTC
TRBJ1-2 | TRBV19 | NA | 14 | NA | CASSREGGRYGYTF | TGTGCCAGTAGTCGGGAGGGGGGCCGGTATGGCTACACCTTC
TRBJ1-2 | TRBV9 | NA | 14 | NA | CASSVGTANYGYTF | TGTGCCAGCAGCGTAGGAACAGCTAACTATGGCTACACCTTC